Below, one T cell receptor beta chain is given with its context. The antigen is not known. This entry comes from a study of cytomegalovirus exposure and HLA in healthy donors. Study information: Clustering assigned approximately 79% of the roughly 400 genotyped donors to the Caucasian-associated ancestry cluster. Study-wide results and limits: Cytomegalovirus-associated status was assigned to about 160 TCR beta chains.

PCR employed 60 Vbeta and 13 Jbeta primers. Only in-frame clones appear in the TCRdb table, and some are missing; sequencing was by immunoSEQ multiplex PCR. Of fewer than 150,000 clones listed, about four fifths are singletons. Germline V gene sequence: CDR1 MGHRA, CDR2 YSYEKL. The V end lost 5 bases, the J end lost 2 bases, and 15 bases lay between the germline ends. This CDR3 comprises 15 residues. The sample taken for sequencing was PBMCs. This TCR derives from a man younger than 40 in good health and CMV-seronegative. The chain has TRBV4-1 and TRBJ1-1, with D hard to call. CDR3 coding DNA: TGCGCCAGCAGCTTCGCGCTAGAGATAAACACTGAAGCTTTCTTT. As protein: CASSFALEINTEAFF.